Shown below are 16 T cell receptor beta chains from a single sample sequenced in a study of T cells in Graves' hyperthyroidism and ophthalmopathy (dated by TCRdb to the late 2010s). Library creation used multiplex PCR. The sequencer listed for this sample is Illumina HiSeq 2000. The TCR beta CDR3 regions were amplified from the RNA transcripts. For the first round of RT-PCR on the TCR CDR3, the HTBI primer set was used together with the Qiagen OneStep RT-PCR kit. TCRdb itself trimmed the public reads at Q25 with fastp, ran MiXCR and retained productive beta chains. All rows with the same CDR3 protein become a single entry with the most common DNA and genes. Recorded for this sample are over 150,000 distinct CDR3 sequences; around 17% of them occurred a single time. The ten biggest clones cover about 56% of the sample. The sample taken for sequencing was blood. These receptors were taken from a woman between 50 and 59 years old with Graves' hyperthyroidism.

This clonotype was seen at least ten times. The rearrangement joins TRBV12-3 or TRBV12-4 to TRBJ2-1; either TRBD1 or TRBD2 may supply D (5 bases each). The CDR3 is made up of 16 amino acids. With 6 bases removed from V and 13 bases from J, the gap between germline ends came to 28 bases. For the CDR3, the DNA is TGTGCCAGCAGCCACTCTCTCGGTAAGGGAGTGGGGGTCCAGTTCTTC. Encoded protein: CASSHSLGKGVGVQFF.

V and J are TRBV19 and TRBJ1-4; D uncertain. Germline V gene sequence: CDR1 LNHDA, CDR2 SQIVND (reference sequence). The CDR3 consists of 15 residues. Trimming removed 2 bases from V and 2 bases from J, with 9 bases in between. In DNA form, the CDR3 reads TGTGCCAGTAGTATAACTGGTAGGACTAATGAAAAACTGTTTTTT. It specifies CASSITGRTNEKLFF.

There are many counts of this clonotype. The V gene is TRBV28, the J gene TRBJ1-5; D is ambiguous. The CDR3 loop spans 13 amino acids. V lost 11 bases to trimming and J lost 4 bases, with 15 bases between them. CDR1 and CDR2 (germline): MDHEN, SYDVKM. The CDR3 nucleotides are TGTGCCTACCGGGCCAGTGGGAATCAGCCCCAGCATTTT. Translating gives CAYRASGNQPQHF.

This clonotype has more than one count but fewer than ten. This chain joins TRBV6-2 or TRBV6-3 and TRBJ2-5, with 10 bases matching TRBD2. Germline V lookup: CDR1 MNHEY, CDR2 SVGEGT. The CDR3 length is 15 residues. The V and J ends lost 6 bases and 5 bases, in that order; junction bases with no gene match: 9. The CDR3 here is CASRELSGRLETQYF. CDR3 nucleotide sequence: TGTGCCAGCAGGGAACTTAGCGGGAGGCTTGAGACCCAGTACTTC.

CDR3 in DNA: TGCGCCAGCAGCCAGACAGGGGACTCCACCTACAATGAGCAGTTCTTC. Translated, it gives CASSQTGDSTYNEQFF. The genes are TRBV4-1 and TRBJ2-1; TRBD1 matches at 8 bases. The germline V gene has CDR1 MGHRA and CDR2 YSYEKL. With 3 bases clipped from V and 2 bases from J, the junction kept 6 bases outside the gene matches. This CDR3 has 16 residues.

As to this clonotype: This clone may be a read error of a much larger clone one base away. V gene TRBV6-1 combines with J gene TRBJ1-5; D is uncertain. Germline CDR1 reads MNHNS; CDR2 reads SASEGT. This CDR3 has 15 residues. The chain's CDR3 is CASSRTAYSNQPRHF. CDR3 sequence (DNA): TGTGCCAGCAGTCGGACGGCTTATAGCAATCAGCCCCGGCATTTT.

This clonotype has only a few counts. V gene TRBV9 combines with J gene TRBJ1-3; the D is unclear. V was pared by 0 bases and J by 2 bases, with 6 bases between. This CDR3 has 14 residues. Germline loops: CDR1 SGDLS, CDR2 YYNGEE. CDR3 region: CASSVAKTGNTIYF. DNA for the CDR3: TGTGCCAGCAGCGTAGCAAAGACTGGAAACACCATATATTTT.

In its sample, this clonotype was seen a few times. In this CDR3 the conserved last residue, phenylalanine or tryptophan, is missing, so a read error is likely. The rearrangement uses TRBV20-1 and TRBJ2-7; D call uncertain. The CDR3 covers 15 residues. Germline V gene lookup returns CDR1 DFQATT and CDR2 SNEGSKA (reference sequence). In DNA, the CDR3 is TGCAGCGTTGAAGGTGGTCCCTCTGCCCCCTACGAGCAGTACTTA. Translating gives CSVEGGPSAPYEQYL.

The table lists this clonotype with many counts. The chain carries TRBV10-2 and TRBJ1-5; 11 positions match TRBD1. This CDR3 contains 16 residues. Per the germline V gene, CDR1 is WSHSY and CDR2 is SAAADI. V trimming: 6 bases; J trimming: 2 bases; junction bases outside the gene matches: 6. The CDR3 DNA reads TGCGCCAGCAGGGGGACAGGGGGATTCGGCAATCAGCCCCAGCATTTT. It specifies CASRGTGGFGNQPQHF.

This clonotype was counted ten times or more. The genes are TRBV6-1 and TRBJ2-3; D gene uncertain. Germline values: CDR1 MNHNS, CDR2 SASEGT. The V end was cut by 11 bases, the J end by 4 bases, with 25 bases between. This CDR3 comprises 16 residues. The DNA of the CDR3 is TGTGCCTCCAACACTGGCCTTGGCTGGTCGGCAGATACGCAGTATTTT. Translation: CASNTGLGWSADTQYF.

This chain links TRBV5-1 with TRBJ2-7; the D is unclear. The germline V gene encodes CDR1 SGHRS and CDR2 YFSETQ. CDR3 length: 15 amino acids. With 4 bases removed from V and 0 bases from J, the gap between germline ends came to 14 bases. As DNA, the CDR3 is TGCGCCAGCAGCCAGGCGGCGGAGAACTCCTACGAGCAGTACTTC. The encoded protein is CASSQAAENSYEQYF.

Ten or more counts support this clonotype. This rearrangement joins TRBV15 to TRBJ1-5, with 7 bases that match TRBD1. This CDR3 spans 15 amino acids. The V and J ends lost 8 bases and 5 bases, in that order; junction bases with no gene match: 12. The germline CDR1 and CDR2 sequences are LNHNV and YYDKDF (reference sequence). CDR3 amino acids: CATAKSQGGHQPQHF. DNA of the CDR3: TGTGCCACCGCGAAAAGTCAGGGGGGACATCAGCCCCAGCATTTT.

The chain employs TRBV5-1 and TRBJ2-5; 9 nucleotides align to TRBD1. Germline trimming cut 1 base from V and 4 bases from J; bases unmatched to any gene: 5. This CDR3 comprises 15 residues. Germline V gives CDR1 SGHRS, CDR2 YFSETQ. The CDR3 bases are TGCGCCAGCAGCTTGCAGGACAGGGGACGAGAGACCCAGTACTTC. The encoded protein is CASSLQDRGRETQYF.

This clonotype was found many times. The rearrangement links TRBV6-1 to TRBJ2-1; 8 bases match TRBD2. CDR3 length: 16 residues. V dropped 5 bases and J dropped 0; count of bases not matched to a gene: 6. The V gene's germline CDR1 is MNHNS and CDR2 SASEGT. DNA of the CDR3: TGTGCCAGCAGTTCCAAGAGCGGGAGCTCCTACAATGAGCAGTTCTTC. Protein product: CASSSKSGSSYNEQFF.

The genes are TRBV9 and TRBJ1-1, with D tentatively TRBD1 (5 bases). CDR3 length: 15 amino acids. Trimming removed 4 bases from V and 7 bases from J, with 20 bases in between. The germline gives CDR1 SGDLS, CDR2 YYNGEE. In nucleotides, the CDR3 is TGTGCCAGCAGCTCCACCGGGGGAGCCCTCGGTGAAGCTTTCTTT. This codes for CASSSTGGALGEAFF. Combining the CDR3 with reference TRBV9 and TRBJ1-1 gives the whole variable domain DSGVTQTPKHLITATGQRVTLRCSPRSGDLSVYWYQQSLDQGLQFLIQYYNGEERAKGNILERFSAQQFPDLHSELNLSSLELGDSALYFCASSSTGGALGEAFFGQGTRLTVV.

This clonotype was recorded many times. The V gene is TRBV7-2, the J gene TRBJ1-6; D is perhaps TRBD1 (5 bases). Germline V gene lookup returns CDR1 SGHTA and CDR2 FQGNSA. Trimming pared 1 base from V and 7 bases from J, leaving 8 bases between. The CDR3 length is 14 residues. CDR3 residues: CASSLGGANSPLHF. The CDR3 nucleotides read TGTGCCAGCAGCTTAGGAGGGGCCAATTCACCCCTCCACTTT.